This is a list of T cell receptor beta chains from one sample in a study of a mutant IDH1 vaccine in newly diagnosed glioma. Profiled with immunoSEQ multiplex PCR; TCRdb holds only in-frame clones, not every one. This table holds around 61,000 clones, about 71% found once. These receptors lack a known antigen. The sequencing used PBMCs, collected from a glioma patient whose treatment included an IDH1 peptide vaccine. Receptors originate from a man aged 50 to 60 with glioma. Each CDR3 is given with its conserved first and last residue. A D gene is named only where the DNA matches it firmly. Some rows mark clone size as missing; the rest say once, few, many or name a class of expanded clone.

>TRBJ2-7|NA|NA|TRBV7-7|14
CASSLLDRSDEQYF
TGTGCTAGCAGCCTCCTTGACAGGAGCGACGAGCAGTACTTC
>TRBJ1-2|NA|NA|TRBV7-9|13
CASSFQDDYGYTF
TGTGCCAGCAGTTTCCAGGACGACTATGGCTACACCTTC
>TRBJ1-2|TRBD1|NA|TRBV6-6|14
CASTEGQINYGYTF
TGTGCCAGCACCGAGGGACAGATTAACTATGGCTACACCTTC
>TRBJ1-1|NA|NA|TRBV6-4|14
CASSDSSRNTEAFF
TGTGCCAGCAGTGACTCTAGCAGAAACACTGAAGCTTTCTTT
>TRBJ2-3|TRBD1|NA|TRBV5-1|16
CASSPSGQGAADTQYF
TGCGCCAGCAGCCCCTCCGGACAGGGGGCCGCAGATACGCAGTATTTT
>TRBJ1-2|NA|NA|TRBV10-3|13
CAISEAKGLGYTF
TGTGCCATCAGTGAGGCCAAGGGGCTCGGCTACACCTTC
>TRBJ2-7|NA|NA|TRBV30|14
CAWAPGDFSYEQYF
TGTGCCTGGGCGCCAGGGGACTTCTCCTACGAGCAGTACTTC
>TRBJ2-5|TRBD2|once|TRBV9|15
CASSPRSGVRETQYF
TGTGCCAGCAGCCCAAGGAGCGGGGTGAGGGAGACCCAGTACTTC
>TRBJ1-2|NA|NA|TRBV10-3|13
CAISESRQGGYTF
TGTGCCATCAGTGAGTCCCGGCAGGGAGGCTACACCTTC
>TRBJ1-1|NA|NA|TRBV2|15
CASSEGVREETEAFF
TGTGCCAGCAGTGAGGGAGTCCGGGAGGAAACTGAAGCTTTCTTT
>TRBJ1-1|NA|NA|TRBV6-6|16
CASSHSERSGNTEAFF
TGTGCCAGCAGCCACTCCGAGCGGAGTGGGAACACTGAAGCTTTCTTT
>TRBJ1-6|NA|NA|TRBV27|16
CASRGRVALSYSPLHF
TGTGCCAGCAGAGGAAGGGTGGCTCTATCCTATTCACCCCTCCACTTT
>TRBJ1-2|NA|NA|TRBV12-1|12
CASSPWGEGYTF
TGTGCCAGCAGCCCTTGGGGGGAGGGCTACACCTTC
>TRBJ2-7|NA|few|TRBV7-8|12
CASRAGPYEQYF
TGTGCCAGCCGGGCGGGTCCCTACGAGCAGTACTTC
>TRBJ1-5|TRBD1|NA|TRBV7-2|13
CASTLSPGGHQHF
TGTGCCAGCACCCTGTCCCCAGGGGGCCACCAGCATTTT
>TRBJ1-2|TRBD1|NA|TRBV9|13
CASSYRDRGGRTF
TGTGCCAGCAGCTACCGGGACAGGGGAGGGAGAACCTTC
>TRBJ1-1|NA|few|TRBV6-4|14
CASSDNSMNTEAFF
TGTGCCAGCAGTGATAATAGTATGAACACTGAAGCTTTCTTT
>TRBJ1-5|TRBD1|once|TRBV7-2|15
CASSFGGGRNQPQHF
TGTGCCAGCAGCTTCGGAGGGGGCCGCAATCAGCCCCAGCATTTT
>TRBJ1-2|NA|NA|TRBV5-6|13
CASSLYGGDGYTF
TGTGCCAGCAGCTTGTACGGGGGGGATGGCTACACCTTC
>TRBJ2-1|TRBD2|NA|TRBV4-1|13
CASSAGGRGEQFF
TGCGCCTCCTCAGCGGGGGGCCGGGGTGAGCAGTTCTTC
>TRBJ2-1|NA|NA|TRBV6-5|11
CASSPGSEQFF
TGTGCCAGCAGCCCAGGGAGTGAGCAGTTCTTC
>TRBJ2-3|NA|NA|TRBV30|12
CAWGRLTDTQYF
TGTGCCTGGGGGAGGCTCACAGATACGCAGTATTTT
>TRBJ2-5|TRBD2|NA|TRBV5-1|15
CASSHGTSGKETQYF
TGCGCCAGCAGCCACGGGACTAGCGGTAAAGAGACCCAGTACTTC
>TRBJ1-1|TRBD1|NA|TRBV19|16
CASSMLTGFLNTEAFF
TGTGCCAGTAGTATGTTGACAGGGTTTTTGAACACTGAAGCTTTCTTT
>TRBJ2-1|TRBD2|NA|TRBV19|15
CASKLAGGLHNEQFF
TGTGCCAGTAAACTAGCGGGGGGGCTCCACAATGAGCAGTTCTTC
>TRBJ1-2|TRBD1|NA|TRBV18|16
CASSPPETGGTYGYTF
TGTGCCAGCTCACCACCGGAGACAGGGGGCACCTATGGCTACACCTTC
>TRBJ2-3|NA|NA|TRBV30|15
CALRLGGPGTDTQYF
TGTGCCTTACGACTGGGGGGGCCTGGTACAGATACGCAGTATTTT
>TRBJ2-5|TRBD2|NA|TRBV7-9|18
CASSGFPGLAGVQETQYF
TGTGCCAGCAGCGGTTTTCCGGGACTAGCGGGGGTGCAAGAGACCCAGTACTTC
>TRBJ2-7|NA|NA|TRBV28|11
CASSLLYEQYF
TGTGCCAGCAGTTTACTGTACGAGCAGTACTTC
>TRBJ1-5|TRBD1|NA|TRBV6-1|13
CASSQGEGQPQHF
TGTGCCAGCAGTCAGGGGGAGGGTCAGCCCCAGCATTTT
>TRBJ2-2|NA|few|TRBV2|15
CASTTRDTYTGELFF
TGTGCCAGCACCACCCGGGACACCTACACCGGGGAGCTGTTTTTT